Given below is one T cell receptor (beta chain) in context. Two negative PCRs, clearance, or symptom resolution had been documented for recovered Cohort 3 donors. The data originate from a study of blood T cell repertoires in COVID-19. Study context: PBMCs, B-cell-depleted T cells, or T cells were the source of the cDNA or gDNA that made up the material.

As originally analysed: Estimation of nucleated cell counts was performed using reference gene primer amplification. Using immunoSEQ multiplex PCR, the repertoire was profiled, and TCRdb retains in-frame clones only, with some absent. V, J and clone size reflect that table, while D and trimming were determined from the DNA. The sample contains just over 300,000 clones, roughly 87% of which appear only once. The specimen sequenced was PBMCs or T cells enriched from blood (not recorded which). This TCR was sampled from a woman aged 18-29 years who had recovered from COVID-19.

CDR3 sequence (DNA): TGTGCCAGCAGCTTGCCCACTAGCCAGGAGACCCAGTACTTC. This translates into CASSLPTSQETQYF. The rearrangement uses TRBV5-6 and TRBJ2-5, with TRBD2 as a possible D gene (6 bases). CDR3 length: 14 residues. CDR1 SGHDT and CDR2 YYEEEE come from the germline V gene. Trimming left V 1 base short and J 5 bases short, with 12 bases between.